This is a list of T cell receptor beta chains from one sample in a study of OX40 agonist ivuxolimab in advanced cancers. Profiled with immunoSEQ multiplex PCR; TCRdb holds only in-frame clones, not every one. The data contain over 50,000 clones, about nine tenths of them seen just once; the ten biggest clones take up roughly 1.9%. The material sequenced was CD4+ or CD8+ T cells sorted from blood, taken in a trial of the OX40 agonist ivuxolimab. The receptors were gathered from an adult with an advanced solid tumor such as melanoma, head and neck, liver or kidney cancer. Each CDR3 is given with its conserved first and last residue. The D gene is left open where the match is weak. Clone size appears in some rows only: once, few, many, or a class for an expanded clone.

j_gene,abundance,d_gene,v_gene,CDR3nt,CDR3aa
TRBJ2-2,-,-,TRBV18,TGTGCCAGCTCAAGCGGACAGAACACCGGGGAGCTGTTTTTT,CASSSGQNTGELFF
TRBJ1-5,once,TRBD1,TRBV9,TGTGCCAGCCCCCAACAGGGGTGGCCCCAGCATTTT,CASPQQGWPQHF
TRBJ1-1,-,TRBD1,TRBV28,TGTGCCAGCAGGGGACAGGGGAACACTGAAGCTTTCTTT,CASRGQGNTEAFF
TRBJ1-2,-,TRBD1,TRBV4-3,TGCGCCAGCAGCCAAGAGCGGGACAGGGGTCTCTATGGCTACACCTTC,CASSQERDRGLYGYTF
TRBJ2-3,once,-,TRBV6-1,TGTGCCAGCAGTGATGTGGGGGGCACAGATACGCAGTATTTT,CASSDVGGTDTQYF
TRBJ2-7,-,TRBD1,TRBV19,TGTGCCAGTAGTCCCGGGACAGGGAGCTCCTACGAGCAGTACTTC,CASSPGTGSSYEQYF
TRBJ1-2,-,-,TRBV6-1,TGTGCCAGCACCGCAGCCGGGACATTGAACTATGGCTACACCTTC,CASTAAGTLNYGYTF
TRBJ1-2,-,TRBD1,TRBV9,TGTGCCAGCAGCGCGGGGGACAGGATTAACTATGGCTACACCTTC,CASSAGDRINYGYTF
TRBJ2-2,-,-,TRBV6-5,TGTGCCAGCAGTCGAGACACCACCGGGGAGCTGTTTTTT,CASSRDTTGELFF
TRBJ2-4,once,-,TRBV28,TGTGCCAGCAGTTCCCCGCCCGTAGCCAAAAACATTCAGTACTTC,CASSSPPVAKNIQYF
TRBJ1-4,once,-,TRBV5-4,TGTGCCAGCAGCCTTTCCGCGCTCTCTGAAAAACTGTTTTTT,CASSLSALSEKLFF
TRBJ2-7,-,TRBD2,TRBV28,TGTGCCAGCAGTTTAGGCGGGGGGGCCTCCTACGAGCAGTACTTC,CASSLGGGASYEQYF
TRBJ2-5,-,TRBD1,TRBV5-4,TGTGCCAGCAGCAAAAACAGGGGAGCATCTACGTGGGAGACCCAGTACTTC,CASSKNRGASTWETQYF
TRBJ2-2,-,TRBD1,TRBV14,TGTGCCAGCAGCCAAGATGGACAGGGGAACACCGGGGAGCTGTTTTTT,CASSQDGQGNTGELFF
TRBJ2-7,-,TRBD2,TRBV5-1,TGCGCCAGCAGCTATGGAGGGACTAGCGACTCCTACGAGCAGTACTTC,CASSYGGTSDSYEQYF
TRBJ2-7,-,-,TRBV9,TGTGCCAGCAGTCCCGGGTGGGGACTTGCCTACGGCGAGCAGTACTTC,CASSPGWGLAYGEQYF
TRBJ2-7,-,-,TRBV7-8,TGTGCCAGCAGCTTAGAGGGCCGCGTCGAGCAGTACTTC,CASSLEGRVEQYF
TRBJ2-7,-,-,TRBV10-3,TGTGCCATCAGTGATGGGACACCCTACGAGCAGTACTTC,CAISDGTPYEQYF